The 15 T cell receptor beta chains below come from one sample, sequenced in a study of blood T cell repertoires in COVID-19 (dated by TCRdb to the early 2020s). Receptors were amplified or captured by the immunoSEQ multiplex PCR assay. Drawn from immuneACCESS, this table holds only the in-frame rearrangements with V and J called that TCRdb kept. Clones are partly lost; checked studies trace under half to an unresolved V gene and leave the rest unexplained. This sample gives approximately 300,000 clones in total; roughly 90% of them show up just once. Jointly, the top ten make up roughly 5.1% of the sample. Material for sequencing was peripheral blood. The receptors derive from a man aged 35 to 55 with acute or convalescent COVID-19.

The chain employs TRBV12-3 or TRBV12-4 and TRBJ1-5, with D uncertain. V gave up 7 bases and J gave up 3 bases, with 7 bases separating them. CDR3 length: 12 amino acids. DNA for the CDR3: TGTGCCAGCAACAAATACAATCAGCCCCAGCATTTT. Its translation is CASNKYNQPQHF.

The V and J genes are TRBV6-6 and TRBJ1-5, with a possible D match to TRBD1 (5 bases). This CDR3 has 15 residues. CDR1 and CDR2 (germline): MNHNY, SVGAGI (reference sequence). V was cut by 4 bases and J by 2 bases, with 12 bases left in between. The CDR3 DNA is TGTGCCAGCAGTTTAGAGACAGCAGGCAATCAGCCCCAGCATTTT. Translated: CASSLETAGNQPQHF.

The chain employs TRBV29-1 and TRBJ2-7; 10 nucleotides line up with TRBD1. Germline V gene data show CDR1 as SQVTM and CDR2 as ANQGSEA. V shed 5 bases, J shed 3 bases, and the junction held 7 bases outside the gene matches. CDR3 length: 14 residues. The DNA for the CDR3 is TGCAGCGTTTTGACCGGGACAGGGGTCTACGAGCAGTACTTC. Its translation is CSVLTGTGVYEQYF.

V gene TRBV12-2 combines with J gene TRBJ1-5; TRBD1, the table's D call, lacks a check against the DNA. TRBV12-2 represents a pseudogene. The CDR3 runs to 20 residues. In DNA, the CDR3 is TGTGCAAGTCGCTTAGCTCGGACCGGACAGGGGGTCGGTAGCAATCAGCCCCAGCATTTT. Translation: CASRLARTGQGVGSNQPQHF.

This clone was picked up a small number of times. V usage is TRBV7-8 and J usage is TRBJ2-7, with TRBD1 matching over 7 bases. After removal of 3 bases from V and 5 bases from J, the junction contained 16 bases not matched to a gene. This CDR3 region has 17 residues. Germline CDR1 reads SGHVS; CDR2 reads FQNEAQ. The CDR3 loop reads CASSLAPAGGSSNEQYF. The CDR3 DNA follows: TGTGCCAGCAGCTTGGCTCCGGCAGGGGGTTCCAGCAACGAGCAGTACTTC. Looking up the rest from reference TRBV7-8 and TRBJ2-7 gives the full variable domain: GAGVSQSPRYKVAKRGQDVALRCDPISGHVSLFWYQQALGQGPEFLTYFQNEAQLDKSGLPSDRFFAERPEGSVSTLKIQRTQQEDSAVYLCASSLAPAGGSSNEQYFGPGTRLTVT.

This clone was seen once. CDR3 in DNA: TGTGCCAGCAGTTCCATGGGACAGGGTAGCAATCAGCCCCAGCATTTT. This translates into CASSSMGQGSNQPQHF. The gene calls are TRBV2 and TRBJ1-5, with TRBD1 identical over 9 bases. This CDR3 contains 16 residues. With 5 bases clipped from V and 0 bases from J, the junction kept 5 bases outside the gene matches. The germline gives CDR1 SNHLY, CDR2 FYNNEI.

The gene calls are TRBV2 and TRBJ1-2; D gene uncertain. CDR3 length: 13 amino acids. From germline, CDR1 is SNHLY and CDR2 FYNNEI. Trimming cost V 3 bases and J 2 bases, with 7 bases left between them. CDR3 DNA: TGTGCCAGCAGTGAGGGCTCCAACTATGGCTACACCTTC. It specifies CASSEGSNYGYTF.

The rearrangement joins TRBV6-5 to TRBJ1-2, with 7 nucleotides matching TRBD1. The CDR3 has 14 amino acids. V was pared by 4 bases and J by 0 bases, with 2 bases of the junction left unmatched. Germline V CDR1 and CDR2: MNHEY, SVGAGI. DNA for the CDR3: TGTGCCAGCAGTTGGGACAGAGCTAACTATGGCTACACCTTC. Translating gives CASSWDRANYGYTF.

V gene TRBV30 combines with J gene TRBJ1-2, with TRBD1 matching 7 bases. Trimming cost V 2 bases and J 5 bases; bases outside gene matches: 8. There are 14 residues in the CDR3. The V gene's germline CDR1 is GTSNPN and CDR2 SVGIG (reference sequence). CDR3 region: CAWSPTGEGYGYTF. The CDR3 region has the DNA TGTGCCTGGAGTCCTACAGGGGAAGGGTATGGCTACACCTTC.

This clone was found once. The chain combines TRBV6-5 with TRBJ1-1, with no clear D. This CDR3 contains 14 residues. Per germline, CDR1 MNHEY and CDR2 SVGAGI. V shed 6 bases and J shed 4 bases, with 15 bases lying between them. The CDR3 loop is CASRSPGEGTEAFF. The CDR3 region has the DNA TGTGCCAGCAGGTCACCGGGAGAGGGCACTGAAGCTTTCTTT.

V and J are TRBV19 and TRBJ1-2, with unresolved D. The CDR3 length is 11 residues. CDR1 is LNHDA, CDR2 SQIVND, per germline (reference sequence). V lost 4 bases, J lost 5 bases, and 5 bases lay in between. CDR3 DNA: TGTGCCAGTAGTACGGGATATGGCTACACCTTC. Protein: CASSTGYGYTF.

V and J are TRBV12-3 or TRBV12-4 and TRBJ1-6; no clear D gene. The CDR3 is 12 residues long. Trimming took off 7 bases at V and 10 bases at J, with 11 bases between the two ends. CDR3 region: CASNSVESPLHF. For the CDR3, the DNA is TGTGCCAGCAACTCCGTAGAGTCACCCCTCCACTTT.

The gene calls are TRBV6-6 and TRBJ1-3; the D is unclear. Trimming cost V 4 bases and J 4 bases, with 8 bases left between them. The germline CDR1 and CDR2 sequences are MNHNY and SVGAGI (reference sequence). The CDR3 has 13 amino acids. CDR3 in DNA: TGTGCCAGCAGTTCCGTCCCCGGAAACACCATATATTTT. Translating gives CASSSVPGNTIYF.

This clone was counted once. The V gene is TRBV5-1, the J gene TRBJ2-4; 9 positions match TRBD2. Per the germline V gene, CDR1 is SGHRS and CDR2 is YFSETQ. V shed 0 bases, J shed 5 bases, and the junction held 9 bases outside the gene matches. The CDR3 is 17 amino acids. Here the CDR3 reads CASSLGLAASSQNIQYF. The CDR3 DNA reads TGCGCCAGCAGCTTGGGACTAGCGGCGTCTAGCCAAAACATTCAGTACTTC.

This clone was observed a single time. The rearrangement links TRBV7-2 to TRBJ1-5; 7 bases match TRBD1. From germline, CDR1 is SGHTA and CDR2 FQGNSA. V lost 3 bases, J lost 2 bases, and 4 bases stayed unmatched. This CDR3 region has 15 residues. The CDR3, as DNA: TGTGCCAGCAGCTTTACAGGGGTCGGCAATCAGCCCCAGCATTTT. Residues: CASSFTGVGNQPQHF.